Listed here is a single T cell receptor (beta chain). This entry belongs to a study of blood T cells in healthy people across ages. A J-beta primer mix and a sample-barcoded 5' primer were used in a second PCR of about 6 to 12 cycles. TCRdb re-analysed the 5' RACE reads in MiXCR, keeping a single row per CDR3 protein. The profile covers 630,000 or so distinct CDR3 sequences, with about 34% appearing a single time and 15% taken by the ten largest. Material for sequencing was blood. The TCR was taken from an elderly woman in good health.

CDR3 loop: CAGSTGWNSPLHF. As DNA, the CDR3 is TGTGCCGGGTCGACAGGGTGGAATTCACCCCTCCACTTT. The chain joins TRBV19 to TRBJ1-6; 7 bases are a match to TRBD1. Germline CDR1 reads LNHDA; CDR2 reads SQIVND (reference sequence). The ends lost 11 bases at V and 7 bases at J; junction bases unmatched: 8. CDR3 length equals 13 residues.